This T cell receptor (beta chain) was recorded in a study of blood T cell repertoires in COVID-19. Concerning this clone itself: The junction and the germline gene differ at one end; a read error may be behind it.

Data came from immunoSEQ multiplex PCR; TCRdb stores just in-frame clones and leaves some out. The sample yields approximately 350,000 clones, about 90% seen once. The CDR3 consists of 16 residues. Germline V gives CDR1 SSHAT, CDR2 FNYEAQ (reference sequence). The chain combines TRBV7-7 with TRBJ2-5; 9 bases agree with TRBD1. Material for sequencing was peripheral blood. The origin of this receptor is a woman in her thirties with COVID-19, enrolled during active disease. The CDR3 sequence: CASSAGQGYDVETQYF. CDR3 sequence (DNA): TGTGCTAGCAGCGCGGGACAGGGATATGACGTCGAGACCCAGTACTTC.